This T cell receptor beta chain was recorded in a study of blood T cell repertoires in COVID-19 (dated by TCRdb to about 2020). About the investigation overall: Collaborator samples came from the United States, Italy and Spain and covered acute and convalescent phases of COVID-19. The material from the prospective study consisted of cDNA or gDNA derived from T cells, B-cell-depleted T cells, or PBMCs. Deeply sampled blood TCRbeta repertoires from subjects exposed to, actively infected with, or recovered from COVID-19 were included in the dataset. A freely available public database, intended as a resource for researchers studying the immune response to SARS-CoV-2, is where the repertoires were released. Samples came from the ongoing ImmuneRACE study (first 160 participants) plus 1,254 subjects from 6 global collaborators. A de-identified subject ID, COVID-19 status, age in years and sex were almost always included in the sample metadata. Where available, HLA class I and class II types were taken from metadata supplied by the sample provider and were not determined by assay-based typing.

As for this clone: The antigen it binds to is not known. No much larger clone exists at a distance of one base, and base qualities are not known.

TCRbeta CDR3 regions were amplified from genomic DNA by means of the immunoSEQ Assay, a bias-controlled multiplex PCR. The paper's data handling went like this. Within the assay, amplification of reference gene primers was used to estimate how many nucleated cells each sample contained. To quantify the absolute abundance of each unique TCRbeta CDR3 rearrangement, sequence reads were collapsed and filtered. For each sample, productive Simpson clonality was calculated as the square root of Simpson's diversity index over productive rearrangements. Held by TCRdb, this immuneACCESS table contains in-frame sequences only and omits some clones. Under half of the omission traces to an unresolved V gene where checked; the cause of the rest is unknown. That table is the source of V, J and clone size, and D and trimming were worked out from the DNA. The sample table contains about 44,000 clones; only one count was recorded for around 80% of them. The ten largest account for 35% to 45% of the sample.

What the work shows at the level of the full study, not this receptor alone: The amount of clinical and demographic metadata varied by source and participant and was provided uncurated.

Collaborating institutions collected whole blood in K2EDTA tubes following their own protocols. For TCRbeta analysis, collaborator samples were shipped as frozen whole blood, as isolated PBMCs, or as DNA extracted from either sample type. The origin of this receptor is a human donor in a cohort sampled during active COVID-19. Source material: peripheral blood.

The CDR3 loop reads CASSLAGVTHSYNSPLHF. The DNA sequence is given as TGCGCCAGCAGCTTGGCGGGGGTGACTCACTCCTATAATTCACCCCTCCACTTT. The chain joins TRBV5-1 to TRBJ1-6, with TRBD1 perhaps the D gene, on 5 matching bases. The V and J ends are trimmed by 0 bases and 0 bases, leaving 13 bases between them. The CDR3 runs 18 amino acids, cysteine and phenylalanine included. Only the CDR3 part of the read is kept: 54 bases, read in frame from the first base. CDR1 and CDR2, looked up from the germline V gene, are SGHRS and YFSETQ.